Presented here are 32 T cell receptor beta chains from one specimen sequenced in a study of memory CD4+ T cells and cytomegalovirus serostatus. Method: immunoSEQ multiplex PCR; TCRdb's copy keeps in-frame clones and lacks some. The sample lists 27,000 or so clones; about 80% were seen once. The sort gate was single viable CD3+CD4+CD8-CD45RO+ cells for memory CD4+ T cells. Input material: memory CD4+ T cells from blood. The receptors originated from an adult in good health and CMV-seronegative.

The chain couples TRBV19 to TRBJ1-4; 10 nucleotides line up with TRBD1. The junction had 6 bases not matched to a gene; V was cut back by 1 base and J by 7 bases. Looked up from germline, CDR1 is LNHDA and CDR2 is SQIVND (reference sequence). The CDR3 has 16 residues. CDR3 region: CASSIGGTGVSEKLFF. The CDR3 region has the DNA TGTGCCAGTAGTATAGGCGGGACAGGGGTCAGTGAAAAACTGTTTTTT.

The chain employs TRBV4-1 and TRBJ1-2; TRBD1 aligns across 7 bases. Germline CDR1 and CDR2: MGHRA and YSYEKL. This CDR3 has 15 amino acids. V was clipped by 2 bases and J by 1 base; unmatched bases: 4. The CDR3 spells CASSQSNRGNYGYTF. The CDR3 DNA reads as TGCGCCAGCAGCCAATCAAACAGGGGTAACTATGGCTACACCTTC.

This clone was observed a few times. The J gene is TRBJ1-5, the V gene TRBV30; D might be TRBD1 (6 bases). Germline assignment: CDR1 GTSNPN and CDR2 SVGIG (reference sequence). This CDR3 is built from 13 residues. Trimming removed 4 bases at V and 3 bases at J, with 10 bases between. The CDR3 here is CAWTSGANQPQHF. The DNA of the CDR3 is TGTGCCTGGACCTCAGGGGCCAATCAGCCCCAGCATTTT.

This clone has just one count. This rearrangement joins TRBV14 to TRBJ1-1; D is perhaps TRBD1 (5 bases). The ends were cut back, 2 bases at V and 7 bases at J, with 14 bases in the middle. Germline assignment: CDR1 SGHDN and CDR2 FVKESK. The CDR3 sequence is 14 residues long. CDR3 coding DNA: TGTGCCAGCAGCCAATTCAGGGCCGTCGATGAAGCTTTCTTT. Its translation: CASSQFRAVDEAFF.

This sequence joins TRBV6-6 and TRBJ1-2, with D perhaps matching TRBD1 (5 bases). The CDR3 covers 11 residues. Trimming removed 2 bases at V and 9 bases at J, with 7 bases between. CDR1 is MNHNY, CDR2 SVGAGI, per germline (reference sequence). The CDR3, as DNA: TGTGCCAGCAGTTACAAGGGGCGCTACACCTTC. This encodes CASSYKGRYTF.

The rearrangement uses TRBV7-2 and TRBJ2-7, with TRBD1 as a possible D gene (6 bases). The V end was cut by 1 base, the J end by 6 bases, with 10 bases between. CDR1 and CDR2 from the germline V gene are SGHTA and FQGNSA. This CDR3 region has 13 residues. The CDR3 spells CASSLGRGSEQYF. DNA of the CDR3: TGTGCCAGCAGCTTAGGAAGGGGGAGCGAGCAGTACTTC.

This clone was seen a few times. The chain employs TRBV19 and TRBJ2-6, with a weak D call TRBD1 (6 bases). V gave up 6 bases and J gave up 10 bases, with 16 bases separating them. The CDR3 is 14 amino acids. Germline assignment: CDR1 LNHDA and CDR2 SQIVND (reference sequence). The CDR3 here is CASRPDSALNVLTF. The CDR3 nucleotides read TGTGCCAGTAGACCGGACAGCGCCCTAAACGTCCTGACTTTC.

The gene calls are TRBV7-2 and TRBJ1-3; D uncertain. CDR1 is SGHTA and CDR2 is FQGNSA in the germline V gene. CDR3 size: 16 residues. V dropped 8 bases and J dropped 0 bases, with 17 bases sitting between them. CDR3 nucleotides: TGTGCCAGCGGCCCGGGCGAAGGTGGCTCTGGAAACACCATATATTTT. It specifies CASGPGEGGSGNTIYF.

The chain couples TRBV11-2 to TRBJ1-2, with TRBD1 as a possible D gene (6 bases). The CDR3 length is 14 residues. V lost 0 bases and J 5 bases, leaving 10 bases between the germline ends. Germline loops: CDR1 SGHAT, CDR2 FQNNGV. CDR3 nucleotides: TGTGCCAGCAGCTTAGAAAGGGGGGTGTATGGCTACACCTTC. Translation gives CASSLERGVYGYTF. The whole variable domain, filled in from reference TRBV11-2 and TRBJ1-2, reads EAGVAQSPRYKIIEKRQSVAFWCNPISGHATLYWYQQILGQGPKLLIQFQNNGVVDDSQLPKDRFSAERLKGVDSTLKIQPAKLEDSAVYLCASSLERGVYGYTFGSGTRLTVV.

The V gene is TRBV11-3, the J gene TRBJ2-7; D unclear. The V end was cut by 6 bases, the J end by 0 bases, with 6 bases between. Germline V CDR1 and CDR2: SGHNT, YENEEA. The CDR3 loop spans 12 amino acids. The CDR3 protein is CASSHSSYEQYF. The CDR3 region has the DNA TGTGCCAGCAGTCACAGCTCCTACGAGCAGTACTTC.

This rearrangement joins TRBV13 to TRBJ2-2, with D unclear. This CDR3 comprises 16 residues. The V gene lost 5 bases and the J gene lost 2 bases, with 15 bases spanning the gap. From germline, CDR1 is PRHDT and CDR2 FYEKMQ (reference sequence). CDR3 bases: TGTGCCAGCAGCCTCTCTATGGTCCGCAACACCGGGGAGCTGTTTTTT. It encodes CASSLSMVRNTGELFF. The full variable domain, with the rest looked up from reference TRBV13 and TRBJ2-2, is AAGVIQSPRHLIKEKRETATLKCYPIPRHDTVYWYQQGPGQDPQFLISFYEKMQSDKGSIPDRFSAQQFSDYHSELNMSSLELGDSALYFCASSLSMVRNTGELFFGEGSRLTVL.

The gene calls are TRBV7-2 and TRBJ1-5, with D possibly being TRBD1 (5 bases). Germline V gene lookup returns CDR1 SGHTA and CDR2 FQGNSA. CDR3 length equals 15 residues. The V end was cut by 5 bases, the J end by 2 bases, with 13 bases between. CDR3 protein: CASSAPPGGNQPQHF. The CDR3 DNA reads TGTGCCAGCAGCGCCCCGCCGGGGGGCAATCAGCCCCAGCATTTT.

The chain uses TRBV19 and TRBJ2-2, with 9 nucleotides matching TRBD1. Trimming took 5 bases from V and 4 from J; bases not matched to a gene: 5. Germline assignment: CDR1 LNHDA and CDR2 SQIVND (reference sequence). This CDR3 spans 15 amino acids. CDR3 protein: CASSPQTGGTGELFF. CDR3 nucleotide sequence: TGTGCCAGTAGTCCCCAGACAGGGGGCACCGGGGAGCTGTTTTTT.

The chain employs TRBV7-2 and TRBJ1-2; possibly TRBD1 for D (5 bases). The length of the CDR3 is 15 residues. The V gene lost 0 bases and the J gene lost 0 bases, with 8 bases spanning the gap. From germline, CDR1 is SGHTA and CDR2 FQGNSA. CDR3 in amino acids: CASSLAGGSNYGYTF. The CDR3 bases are TGTGCCAGCAGCTTAGCCGGGGGATCTAACTATGGCTACACCTTC.

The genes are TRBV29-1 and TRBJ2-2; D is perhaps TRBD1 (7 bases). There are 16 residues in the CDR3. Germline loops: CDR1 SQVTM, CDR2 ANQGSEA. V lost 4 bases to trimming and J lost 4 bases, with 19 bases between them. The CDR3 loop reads CSVGGGGVMSTGELFF. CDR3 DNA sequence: TGCAGCGTTGGAGGAGGGGGCGTGATGAGCACCGGGGAGCTGTTTTTT.

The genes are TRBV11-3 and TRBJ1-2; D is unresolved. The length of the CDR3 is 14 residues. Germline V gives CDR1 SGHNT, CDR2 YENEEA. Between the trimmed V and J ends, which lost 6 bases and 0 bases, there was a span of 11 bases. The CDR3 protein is CASSPGSANYGYTF. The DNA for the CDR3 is TGTGCCAGCAGTCCCGGCAGCGCTAACTATGGCTACACCTTC.

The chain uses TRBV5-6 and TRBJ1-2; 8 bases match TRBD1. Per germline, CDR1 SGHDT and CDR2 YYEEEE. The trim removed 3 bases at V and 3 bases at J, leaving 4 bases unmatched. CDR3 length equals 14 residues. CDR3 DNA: TGTGCCAGCAGCTCAGGACAGGGCGACTATGGCTACACCTTC. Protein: CASSSGQGDYGYTF.

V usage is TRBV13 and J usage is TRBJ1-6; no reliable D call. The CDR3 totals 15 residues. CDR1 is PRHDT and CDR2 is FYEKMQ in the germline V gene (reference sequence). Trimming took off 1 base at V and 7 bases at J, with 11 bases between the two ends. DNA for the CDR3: TGTGCCAGCAGCTTAGATCCGAGCACAAATTCACCCCTCCACTTT. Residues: CASSLDPSTNSPLHF.

CDR3 in amino acids: CASSARASGGAGYNEQFF. CDR3 bases: TGTGCCAGCAGCGCCCGGGCTAGCGGGGGGGCAGGGTACAATGAGCAGTTCTTC. The V gene is TRBV9, the J gene TRBJ2-1; 12 bases map to TRBD2. Germline loops: CDR1 SGDLS, CDR2 YYNGEE. V lost 3 bases to trimming and J lost 4 bases; unmatched junction nucleotides: 11. The CDR3 is 18 residues long.

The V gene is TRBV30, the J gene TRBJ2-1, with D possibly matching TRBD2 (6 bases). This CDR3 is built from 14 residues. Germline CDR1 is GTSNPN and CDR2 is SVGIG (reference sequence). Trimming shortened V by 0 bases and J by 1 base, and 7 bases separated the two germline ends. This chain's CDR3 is CAWSVGLSYNEQFF. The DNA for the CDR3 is TGTGCCTGGAGTGTCGGACTATCCTACAATGAGCAGTTCTTC. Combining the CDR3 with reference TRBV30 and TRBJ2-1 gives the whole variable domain SQTIHQWPATLVQPVGSPLSLECTVEGTSNPNLYWYRQAAGRGLQLLFYSVGIGQISSEVPQNLSASRPQDRQFILSSKKLLLSDSGFYLCAWSVGLSYNEQFFGPGTRLTVL.

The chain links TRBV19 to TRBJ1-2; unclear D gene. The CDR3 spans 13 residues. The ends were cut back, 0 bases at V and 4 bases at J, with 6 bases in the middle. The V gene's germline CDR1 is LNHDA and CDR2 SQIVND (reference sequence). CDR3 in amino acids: CASSIETAYGYTF. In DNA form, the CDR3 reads TGTGCCAGTAGTATAGAGACCGCCTATGGCTACACCTTC.

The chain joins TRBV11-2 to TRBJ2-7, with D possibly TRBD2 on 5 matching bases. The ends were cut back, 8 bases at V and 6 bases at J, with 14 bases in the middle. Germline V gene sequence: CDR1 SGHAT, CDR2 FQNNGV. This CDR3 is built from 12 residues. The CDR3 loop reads CASERASREQYF. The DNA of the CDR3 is TGTGCCAGCGAGAGGGCTTCGCGCGAGCAGTACTTC.

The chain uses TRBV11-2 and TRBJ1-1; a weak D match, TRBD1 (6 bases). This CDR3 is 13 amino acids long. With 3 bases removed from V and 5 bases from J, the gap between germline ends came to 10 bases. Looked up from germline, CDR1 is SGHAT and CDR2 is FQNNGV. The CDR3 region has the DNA TGTGCCAGCAGCTTGGGGACACGAACTGAAGCTTTCTTT. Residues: CASSLGTRTEAFF.

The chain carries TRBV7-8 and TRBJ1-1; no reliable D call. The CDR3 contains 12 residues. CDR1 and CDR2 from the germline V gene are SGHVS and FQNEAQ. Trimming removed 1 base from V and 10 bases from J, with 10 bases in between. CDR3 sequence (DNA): TGTGCCAGCAGCTTAGTGGCCGCTAGAGCTTTCTTT. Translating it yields CASSLVAARAFF.

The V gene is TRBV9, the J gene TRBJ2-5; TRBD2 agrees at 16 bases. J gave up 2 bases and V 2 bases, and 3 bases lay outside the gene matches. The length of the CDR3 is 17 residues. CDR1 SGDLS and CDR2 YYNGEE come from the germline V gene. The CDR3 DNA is TGTGCCAGCAGCGTGTTGGGACTAGCGGGGGGGCAAGAGACCCAGTACTTC. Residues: CASSVLGLAGGQETQYF.

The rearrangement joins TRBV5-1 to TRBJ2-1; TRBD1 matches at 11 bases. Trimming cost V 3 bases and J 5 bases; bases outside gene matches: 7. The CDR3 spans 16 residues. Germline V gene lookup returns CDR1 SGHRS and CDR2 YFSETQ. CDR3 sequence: CASSSQGQGGNNEQFF. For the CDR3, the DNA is TGCGCCAGCAGCTCCCAGGGACAGGGGGGGAACAATGAGCAGTTCTTC.

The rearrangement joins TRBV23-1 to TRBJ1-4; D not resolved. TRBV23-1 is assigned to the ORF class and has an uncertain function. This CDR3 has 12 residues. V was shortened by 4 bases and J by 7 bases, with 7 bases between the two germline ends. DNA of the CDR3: TGCGCCAGCAGTCGATCTCGTGAAAAACTGTTTTTT. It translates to CASSRSREKLFF.

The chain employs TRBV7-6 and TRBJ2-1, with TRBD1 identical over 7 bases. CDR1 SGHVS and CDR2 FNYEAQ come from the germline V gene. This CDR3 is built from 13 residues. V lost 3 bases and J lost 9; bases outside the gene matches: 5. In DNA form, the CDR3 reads TGTGCCAGCAGCTTCGACAGGGTTGGTGAGCAGTTCTTC. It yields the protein CASSFDRVGEQFF.

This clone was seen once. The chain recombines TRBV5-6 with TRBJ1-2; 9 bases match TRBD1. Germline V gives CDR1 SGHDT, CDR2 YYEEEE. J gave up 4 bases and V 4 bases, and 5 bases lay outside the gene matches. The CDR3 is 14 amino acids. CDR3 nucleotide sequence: TGTGCCAGCAGCGTCGGACAGGGGACCTATGGCTACACCTTC. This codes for CASSVGQGTYGYTF. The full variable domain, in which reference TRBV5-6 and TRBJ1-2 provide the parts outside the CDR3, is DAGVTQSPTHLIKTRGQQVTLRCSPKSGHDTVSWYQQALGQGPQFIFQYYEEEERQRGNFPDRFSGHQFPNYSSELNVNALLLGDSALYLCASSVGQGTYGYTFGSGTRLTVV.

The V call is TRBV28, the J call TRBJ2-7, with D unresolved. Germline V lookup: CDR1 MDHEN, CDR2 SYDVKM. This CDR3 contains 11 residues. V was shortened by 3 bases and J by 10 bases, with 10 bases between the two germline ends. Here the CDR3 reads CASSFAASQYF. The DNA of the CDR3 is TGTGCCAGCAGTTTCGCGGCAAGTCAGTACTTC.

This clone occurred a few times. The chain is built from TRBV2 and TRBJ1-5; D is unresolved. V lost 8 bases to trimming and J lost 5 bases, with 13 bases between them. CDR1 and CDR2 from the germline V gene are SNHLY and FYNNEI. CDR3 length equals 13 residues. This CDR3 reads CASGWRQDQPQHF. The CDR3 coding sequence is TGTGCCAGCGGGTGGAGGCAAGATCAGCCCCAGCATTTT.

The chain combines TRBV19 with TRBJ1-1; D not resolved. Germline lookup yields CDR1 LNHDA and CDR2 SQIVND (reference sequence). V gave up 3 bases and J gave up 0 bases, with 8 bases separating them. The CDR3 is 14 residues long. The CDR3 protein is CASSMPGLNTEAFF. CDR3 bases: TGTGCCAGTAGTATGCCGGGGTTGAACACTGAAGCTTTCTTT. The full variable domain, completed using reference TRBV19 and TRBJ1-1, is DGGITQSPKYLFRKEGQNVTLSCEQNLNHDAMYWYRQDPGQGLRLIYYSQIVNDFQKGDIAEGYSVSREKKESFPLTVTSAQKNPTAFYLCASSMPGLNTEAFFGQGTRLTVV.